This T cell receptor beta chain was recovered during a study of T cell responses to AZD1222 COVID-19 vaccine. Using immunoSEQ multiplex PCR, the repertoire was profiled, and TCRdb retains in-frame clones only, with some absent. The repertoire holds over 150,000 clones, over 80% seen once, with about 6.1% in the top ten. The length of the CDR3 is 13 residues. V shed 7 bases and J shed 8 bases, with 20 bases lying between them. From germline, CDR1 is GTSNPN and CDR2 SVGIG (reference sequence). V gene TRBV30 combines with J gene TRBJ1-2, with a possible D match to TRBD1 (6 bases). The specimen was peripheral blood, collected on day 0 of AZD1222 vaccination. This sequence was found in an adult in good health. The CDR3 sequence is CASSRGGAQGYTF. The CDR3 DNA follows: TGTGCCTCCTCTCGGGGGGGCGCACAAGGCTACACCTTC.